This T cell receptor beta chain was obtained from a study of blood T cell repertoires in COVID-19. Authors' methods: Reference gene primers were amplified, and this amplification served to estimate nucleated cell counts. Repertoires were generated with immunoSEQ multiplex PCR, while TCRdb's copy carries only in-frame clones and drops some. D and trimming come from the DNA, and the V and J calls and clone size come from that table. The sample yields roughly 300,000 clones, 91% seen once. Germline V gene data show CDR1 as SNHLY and CDR2 as FYNNEI. After removal of 2 bases from V and 6 bases from J, the junction contained 8 bases not matched to a gene. This CDR3 is 18 amino acids long. Seattle participants joined during active infection and were tracked over time.

The chain links TRBV2 to TRBJ1-6; 12 positions match TRBD1. Sequenced: peripheral blood. The origin of this receptor is a young woman with COVID-19, enrolled during active disease. CDR3 in DNA: TGTGCCAGCAGTGAAAAGGGACAGGGGGCATTGGGTAATTCACCCCTCCACTTT. Protein: CASSEKGQGALGNSPLHF.